The 16 T cell receptor beta chains in this list originate from one sample, sequenced in a study of blood T cell repertoires in COVID-19. Clones were read by immunoSEQ multiplex PCR, and TCRdb kept only the in-frame ones, dropping some. The data hold about 39,000 clones, with 76% observed a single time. The sequenced sample was peripheral blood. These TCRs come from a man between 65 and 80 years old with active or convalescent COVID-19.

The chain uses TRBV10-3 and TRBJ1-1; maybe TRBD1 (6 bases). The CDR3 runs 14 residues. The V and J ends lost 4 bases and 6 bases respectively, with 15 bases between them. Germline V gives CDR1 ENHRY, CDR2 SYGVKD. The CDR3 coding sequence is TGTGCCATCAGTGCGGTAATTAGGGGGTCTGAAGCTTTCTTT. The encoded protein is CAISAVIRGSEAFF.

The chain combines TRBV6-5 with TRBJ2-1, with 8 bases matching TRBD1. The length of the CDR3 is 13 residues. V lost 5 bases to trimming and J lost 8 bases; unmatched junction nucleotides: 5. CDR1 MNHEY and CDR2 SVGAGI come from the germline V gene. Written as DNA, the CDR3 is TGTGCCAGCAGTAGGGACAGGACGTATGAGCAGTTCTTC. This sequence encodes CASSRDRTYEQFF.

The chain has TRBV11-2 and TRBJ2-3, with D possibly matching TRBD2 (5 bases). There are 13 residues in the CDR3. V gave up 5 bases and J gave up 7 bases, with 13 bases separating them. Per the germline V gene, CDR1 is SGHAT and CDR2 is FQNNGV. The CDR3 spells CASSPVSGYTQYF. CDR3 coding DNA: TGTGCCAGCAGCCCAGTGAGCGGATATACGCAGTATTTT.

This chain connects TRBV28 to TRBJ2-7; 10 bases map to TRBD1. This CDR3 has 13 amino acids. J was trimmed by 6 bases and V by 4 bases; bases with no gene match: 3. The germline gives CDR1 MDHEN, CDR2 SYDVKM. This CDR3 reads CASSSGQGGEQYF. The CDR3 nucleotides read TGTGCCAGCAGTTCCGGACAGGGGGGCGAGCAGTACTTC. The whole variable domain, filled in from reference TRBV28 and TRBJ2-7, reads DVKVTQSSRYLVKRTGEKVFLECVQDMDHENMFWYRQDPGLGLRLIYFSYDVKMKEKGDIPEGYSVSREKKERFSLILESASTNQTSMYLCASSSGQGGEQYFGPGTRLTVT.

This sequence joins TRBV6-1 and TRBJ2-5; possibly TRBD1 for D (5 bases). Germline CDR1 and CDR2: MNHNS and SASEGT. This CDR3 is built from 13 residues. Trimming removed 6 bases from V and 7 bases from J, with 15 bases in between. CDR3 residues: CASSLKPQGTQYF. CDR3 DNA sequence: TGTGCCAGCAGCCTCAAGCCTCAGGGGACCCAGTACTTC.

The chain joins TRBV30 to TRBJ2-5; D might be TRBD2 (5 bases). The V and J ends lost 0 bases and 5 bases respectively, with 16 bases between them. The CDR3 is 15 amino acids. The germline gives CDR1 GTSNPN, CDR2 SVGIG (reference sequence). CDR3 loop: CAWSVDSGSGETQYF. CDR3 in DNA: TGTGCCTGGAGTGTTGATTCGGGGTCGGGGGAGACCCAGTACTTC.

This chain connects TRBV5-1 to TRBJ1-1; D may be TRBD1 (6 bases). The CDR3 sequence is 15 residues long. Germline V gives CDR1 SGHRS, CDR2 YFSETQ. Between the trimmed V and J ends, which lost 3 bases and 4 bases, there was a span of 16 bases. CDR3 residues: CASSSSGVGGTEAFF. The DNA of the CDR3 is TGCGCCAGCAGCTCTTCCGGAGTAGGGGGCACTGAAGCTTTCTTT.

The chain combines TRBV11-2 with TRBJ1-6; D not certain. Trimming removed 5 bases from V and 0 bases from J, with 11 bases in between. This CDR3 has 16 amino acids. Germline CDR1 is SGHAT and CDR2 is FQNNGV. CDR3 DNA sequence: TGTGCCAGCAGCCCTAACGCGGGCTCCTATAATTCACCCCTCCACTTT. Translated: CASSPNAGSYNSPLHF.

DNA of the CDR3: TGTGCCAGCAGGGTTGCAGGGTCGACCGTCTCTGGAAACACCATATATTTT. The encoded protein is CASRVAGSTVSGNTIYF. The chain is built from TRBV7-9 and TRBJ1-3, with a tentative D call TRBD1 (5 bases). The CDR3 spans 17 residues. The V and J ends lost 6 bases and 0 bases respectively, with 18 bases between them. The germline gives CDR1 SEHNR, CDR2 FQNEAQ (reference sequence).

The gene calls are TRBV7-9 and TRBJ1-5; TRBD1 matches at 11 bases. Germline CDR1 and CDR2: SEHNR and FQNEAQ (reference sequence). The CDR3 sequence is 15 residues long. J was trimmed by 7 bases and V by 4 bases; bases with no gene match: 6. The CDR3 nucleotides are TGTGCCAGCAGCTGGGGGGACAGGGGGTCGCAGCCCCAGCATTTT. Protein sequence: CASSWGDRGSQPQHF. The whole variable domain, remainder taken from reference TRBV7-9 and TRBJ1-5, is DTGVSQNPRHKITKRGQNVTFRCDPISEHNRLYWYRQTLGQGPEFLTYFQNEAQLEKSRLLSDRFSAERPKGSFSTLEIQRTEQGDSAMYLCASSWGDRGSQPQHFGDGTRLSIL.

The count of this clone is one. The chain carries TRBV5-6 and TRBJ1-6; D is uncertain. The length of the CDR3 is 14 residues. CDR1 SGHDT and CDR2 YYEEEE come from the germline V gene. V gave up 2 bases and J gave up 5 bases, with 8 bases separating them. CDR3 protein: CASSFGGNNSPLHF. As DNA, the CDR3 is TGTGCCAGCAGCTTCGGCGGAAATAATTCACCCCTCCACTTT.

The chain combines TRBV11-3 with TRBJ1-5, with 8 positions matching TRBD1. The CDR3 has 16 residues. Germline loops: CDR1 SGHNT, CDR2 YENEEA. The ends lost 6 bases at V and 5 bases at J; junction bases unmatched: 12. For the CDR3, the DNA is TGTGCCAGCAGACTTGACTTGGACAGGGCCGATCAGCCCCAGCATTTT. It encodes CASRLDLDRADQPQHF.

The CDR3 reads CSAFYNEQFF. The DNA of the CDR3 is TGCAGCGCCTTCTACAATGAGCAGTTCTTC. The rearrangement uses TRBV29-1 and TRBJ2-1, with no clear D. V was cut by 7 bases and J by 3 bases, with 4 bases left in between. The CDR3 covers 10 residues. CDR1 and CDR2 (germline): SQVTM, ANQGSEA.

This clone was counted once. The V gene is TRBV6-1, the J gene TRBJ2-5; D might be TRBD1 (5 bases). V was shortened by 2 bases and J by 2 bases, with 12 bases between the two germline ends. This CDR3 is built from 15 residues. Germline lookup yields CDR1 MNHNS and CDR2 SASEGT. The CDR3, as DNA: TGTGCCAGCAGTGAAACTCCAGGGATGCAAGAGACCCAGTACTTC. Amino acid sequence: CASSETPGMQETQYF.

The chain is built from TRBV28 and TRBJ1-1; 7 bases line up with TRBD1. V trimming: 5 bases; J trimming: 7 bases; junction bases outside the gene matches: 10. The CDR3 runs to 14 residues. Germline lookup yields CDR1 MDHEN and CDR2 SYDVKM. Written as DNA, the CDR3 is TGTGCCAGCAGTCTTACTCGGGACAGCTATGAAGCTTTCTTT. Translating it yields CASSLTRDSYEAFF.

V and J are TRBV4-1 and TRBJ2-2; D gene ambiguous. V was clipped by 3 bases and J by 1 base, with 9 bases between them. Germline V lookup: CDR1 MGHRA, CDR2 YSYEKL. The CDR3 totals 15 residues. CDR3 in amino acids: CASSHIQLNTGELFF. CDR3 DNA: TGCGCCAGCAGCCACATACAGCTGAACACCGGGGAGCTGTTTTTT.